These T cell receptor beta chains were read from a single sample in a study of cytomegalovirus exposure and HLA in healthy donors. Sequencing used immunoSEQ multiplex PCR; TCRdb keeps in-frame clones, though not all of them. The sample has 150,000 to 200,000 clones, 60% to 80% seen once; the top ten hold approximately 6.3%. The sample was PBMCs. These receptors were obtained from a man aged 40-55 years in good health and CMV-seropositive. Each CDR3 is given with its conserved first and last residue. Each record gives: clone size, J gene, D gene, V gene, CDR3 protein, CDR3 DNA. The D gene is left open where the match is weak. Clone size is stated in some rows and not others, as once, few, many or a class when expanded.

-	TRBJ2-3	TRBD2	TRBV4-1	CASSQESRGGGSKDTQYF	TGCGCCAGCAGCCAAGAGAGCCGGGGTGGCGGGAGTAAAGATACGCAGTATTTT
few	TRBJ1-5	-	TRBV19	CASTPGGAQPQHF	TGTGCCAGTACCCCGGGGGGAGCTCAGCCCCAGCATTTT
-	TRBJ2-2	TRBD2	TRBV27	CASSRWTSGTGELFF	TGTGCCAGCAGCCGCTGGACTAGCGGGACCGGGGAGCTGTTTTTT
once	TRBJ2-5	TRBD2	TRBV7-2	CASSLLLAGGETQYF	TGTGCCAGCAGCTTATTACTAGCGGGAGGGGAGACCCAGTACTTC
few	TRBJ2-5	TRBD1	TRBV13	CASSLGQGVQETQYF	TGTGCCAGCAGCTTGGGACAGGGGGTTCAAGAGACCCAGTACTTC
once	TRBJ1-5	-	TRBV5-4	CASSLVSGGVNQPQHF	TGTGCCAGCAGCTTGGTCTCAGGAGGGGTCAATCAGCCCCAGCATTTT
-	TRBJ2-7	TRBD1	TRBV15	CATSRDGVGQGAFEQYF	TGTGCCACCAGCAGAGATGGTGTCGGACAGGGGGCGTTCGAGCAGTACTTC
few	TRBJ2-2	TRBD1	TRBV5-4	CASSSGTVNTGELFF	TGTGCCAGCAGCTCCGGGACAGTGAACACCGGGGAGCTGTTTTTT
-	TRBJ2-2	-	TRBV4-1	CASSRRTTNTGELFF	TGCGCCAGCAGCAGACGGACTACGAACACCGGGGAGCTGTTTTTT
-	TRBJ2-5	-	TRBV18	CASSPPASQETQYF	TGTGCCAGCTCACCACCGGCTAGCCAAGAGACCCAGTACTTC
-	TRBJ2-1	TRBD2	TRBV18	CASSPPGLAGGSSLEQFF	TGTGCCAGCTCACCACCGGGTCTAGCGGGAGGTTCTTCCCTTGAGCAGTTCTTC
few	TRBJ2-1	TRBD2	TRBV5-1	CASSRGTSGSYNEQFF	TGCGCCAGCAGCCGCGGGACTAGCGGGAGCTACAATGAGCAGTTCTTC
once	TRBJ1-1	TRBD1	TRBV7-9	CASSSTGTYTEAFF	TGTGCCAGCAGCTCGACAGGGACGTACACTGAAGCTTTCTTT
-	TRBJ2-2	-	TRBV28	CASSFANTGELFF	TGTGCCAGCAGTTTCGCGAACACCGGGGAGCTGTTTTTT
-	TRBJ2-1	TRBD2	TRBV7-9	CASSSPGLGHNEQFF	TGTGCCAGCAGCTCCCCGGGACTAGGGCACAATGAGCAGTTCTTC
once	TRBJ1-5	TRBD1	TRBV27	CASSLKGAYQPQHF	TGTGCCAGCAGTTTAAAGGGGGCTTATCAGCCCCAGCATTTT
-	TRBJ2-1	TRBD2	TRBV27	CASSLRAGGTSGNNEQFF	TGTGCCAGCAGTTTAAGGGCCGGGGGGACTAGCGGGAATAATGAGCAGTTCTTC
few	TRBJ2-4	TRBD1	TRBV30	CASTSGTGAIQYF	TGTGCCTCTACGTCCGGGACAGGGGCCATTCAGTACTTC
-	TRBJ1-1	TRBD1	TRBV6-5	CASSSGGQGSTEAFF	TGTGCCAGCAGCAGCGGGGGACAGGGGAGCACTGAAGCTTTCTTT
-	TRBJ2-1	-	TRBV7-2	CASSLGERYEQFF	TGTGCCAGCAGCTTAGGGGAGCGGTATGAGCAGTTCTTC
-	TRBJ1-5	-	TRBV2	CASSESPGRNQPQHF	TGTGCCAGCAGTGAATCGCCAGGTAGGAATCAGCCCCAGCATTTT
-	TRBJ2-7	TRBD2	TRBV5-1	CASSYGRESYEQYF	TGCGCCAGCAGCTACGGGAGGGAGTCCTACGAGCAGTACTTC
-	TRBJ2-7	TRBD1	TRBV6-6	CASSYNRDRGYEQYF	TGTGCCAGCAGTTACAACCGGGACAGGGGATACGAGCAGTACTTC
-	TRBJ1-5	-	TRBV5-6	CASSLGRGVQPQHF	TGTGCCAGCAGCTTGGGCAGGGGAGTTCAGCCCCAGCATTTT
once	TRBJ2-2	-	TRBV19	CASSDKNTGELFF	TGTGCCAGTTCGGACAAGAACACCGGGGAGCTGTTTTTT
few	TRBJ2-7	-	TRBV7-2	CASSLRLYEQYF	TGTGCCAGCAGCTTACGACTTTACGAGCAGTACTTC
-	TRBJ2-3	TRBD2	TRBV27	CASSLASGSTDTQYF	TGTGCCAGCAGTTTAGCTAGCGGGAGCACAGATACGCAGTATTTT
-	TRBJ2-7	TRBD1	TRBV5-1	CASSPSGGGYEQYF	TGCGCCAGCAGCCCCTCAGGGGGCGGATACGAGCAGTACTTC
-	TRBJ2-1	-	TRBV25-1	CASSVAGYNEQFF	TGTGCCAGCAGTGTAGCCGGTTACAATGAGCAGTTCTTC
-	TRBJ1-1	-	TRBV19	CASSIMTGNTEAFF	TGTGCCAGTAGTATTATGACGGGGAACACTGAAGCTTTCTTT
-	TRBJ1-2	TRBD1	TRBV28	CASSKPGQSYGYTF	TGTGCCAGCAGTAAGCCGGGACAGTCTTATGGCTACACCTTC
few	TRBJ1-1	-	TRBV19	CASRSRAGDTEAFF	TGTGCCAGTAGATCTCGCGCGGGGGACACTGAAGCTTTCTTT
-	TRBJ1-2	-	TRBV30	CAWTRGGWNGYTF	TGTGCCTGGACCAGAGGGGGTTGGAATGGCTACACCTTC
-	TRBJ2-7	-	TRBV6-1	CASSVEYEQYF	TGTGCCAGCAGTGTGGAGTACGAGCAGTACTTC
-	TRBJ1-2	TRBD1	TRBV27	CASSSTRQGYGYTF	TGTGCCAGCAGTTCCACTCGACAGGGCTATGGCTACACCTTC